The TCR beta chain described here comes from a study of OX40 agonist ivuxolimab in advanced cancers. The germline CDR1 and CDR2 sequences are SGHTS and YDEGEE. Trimming removed 0 bases at V and 3 bases at J, with 14 bases between. This CDR3 comprises 16 residues. Clones were sequenced by immunoSEQ multiplex PCR, and TCRdb holds only the in-frame ones, with some missing. This sample has around 74,000 clones; 89% occur once, and the top ten carry around 2.5%. With regard to this clone: Its antigen is undetermined.

Whole-study results and caveats: Compared with CD4+, CD8+ T cells on average had more expanded clones. CD4+ and CD8+ blood T cells expanded clonally by week 6 at 0.1 to 3.0 mg/kg.

The chain is built from TRBV5-8 and TRBJ2-3; D could derive from TRBD1 or TRBD2 (6 bases each). This specimen consisted of CD4+ or CD8+ T cells sorted from blood, obtained in a trial of the OX40 agonist ivuxolimab. The sequence came from an adult with an advanced solid tumor such as melanoma, head and neck, liver or kidney cancer. The CDR3 sequence is CASSLERGAWTDTQYF. In DNA form, the CDR3 reads TGTGCCAGCAGCTTGGAGAGGGGGGCCTGGACAGATACGCAGTATTTT.